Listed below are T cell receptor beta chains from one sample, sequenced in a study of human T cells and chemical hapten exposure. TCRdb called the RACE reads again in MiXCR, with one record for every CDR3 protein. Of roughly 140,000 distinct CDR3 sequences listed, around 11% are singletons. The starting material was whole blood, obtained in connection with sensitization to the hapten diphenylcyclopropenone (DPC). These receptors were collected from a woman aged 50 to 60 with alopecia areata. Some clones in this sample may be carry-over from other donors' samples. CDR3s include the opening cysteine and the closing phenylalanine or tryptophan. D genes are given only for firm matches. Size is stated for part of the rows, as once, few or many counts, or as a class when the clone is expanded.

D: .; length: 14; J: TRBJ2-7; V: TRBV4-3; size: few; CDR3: CASSQVGGSYEQYF; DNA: TGCGCCAGCAGCCAAGTGGGGGGCTCCTACGAGCAGTACTTC
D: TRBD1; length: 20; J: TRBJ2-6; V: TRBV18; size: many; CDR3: CASSTVLPGTGISGANVLTF; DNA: TGTGCCAGCTCAACCGTACTGCCCGGGACAGGGATCTCTGGGGCCAACGTCCTGACTTTC
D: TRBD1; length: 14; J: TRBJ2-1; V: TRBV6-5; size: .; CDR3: CASSRRTGWDEQFF; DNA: TGTGCCAGCAGTCGTAGGACAGGGTGGGATGAGCAGTTCTTC
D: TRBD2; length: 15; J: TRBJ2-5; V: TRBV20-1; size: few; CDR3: CSAQGASGYQETQYF; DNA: TGCAGTGCCCAAGGGGCTAGCGGTTACCAAGAGACCCAGTACTTC
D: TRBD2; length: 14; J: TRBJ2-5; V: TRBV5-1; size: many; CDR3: CASSPGLGQETQYF; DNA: TGCGCCAGCAGCCCAGGACTAGGCCAAGAGACCCAGTACTTC
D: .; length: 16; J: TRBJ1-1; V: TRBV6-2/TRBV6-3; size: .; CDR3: CASTLSIGLRNTEAFF; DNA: TGTGCCAGCACCCTTAGTATCGGACTGCGGAACACTGAAGCTTTCTTT
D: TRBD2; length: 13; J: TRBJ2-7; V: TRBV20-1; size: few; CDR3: CSAQLAGVIEQYF; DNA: TGCAGTGCTCAACTAGCGGGAGTGATCGAGCAGTACTTC
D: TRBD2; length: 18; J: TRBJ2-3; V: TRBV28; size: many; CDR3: CASSTLWKRSGSTDTQYF; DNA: TGTGCCAGCAGTACACTCTGGAAACGTAGCGGGAGCACAGATACGCAGTATTTT
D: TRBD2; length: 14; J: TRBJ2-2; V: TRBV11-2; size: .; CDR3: CASSWAGGTGELFF; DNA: TGTGCCAGCAGCTGGGCGGGAGGGACCGGGGAGCTGTTTTTT
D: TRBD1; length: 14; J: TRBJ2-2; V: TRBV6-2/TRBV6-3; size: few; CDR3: CATGTGANTGELFF; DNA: TGTGCCACCGGGACAGGGGCGAACACCGGGGAGCTGTTTTTT
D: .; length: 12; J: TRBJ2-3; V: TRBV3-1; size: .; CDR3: CASSQRGNTQYF; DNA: TGTGCCAGCAGCCAGAGGGGTAATACGCAGTATTTT
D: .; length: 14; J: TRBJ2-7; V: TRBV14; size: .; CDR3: CASSRLSDWSEQYF; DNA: TGTGCCAGCAGCCGACTGTCGGATTGGTCCGAGCAGTACTTC
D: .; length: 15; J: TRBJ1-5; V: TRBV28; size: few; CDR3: CASSLQKSGNQPQHF; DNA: TGTGCCAGCAGTTTACAGAAGAGTGGCAATCAGCCCCAGCATTTT
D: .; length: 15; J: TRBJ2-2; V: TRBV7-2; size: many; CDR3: CASSLAAMNTGELFF; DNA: TGTGCCAGCAGCTTAGCGGCTATGAACACCGGGGAGCTGTTTTTT
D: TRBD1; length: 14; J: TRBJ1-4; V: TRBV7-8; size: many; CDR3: CASSARTGGEKLFF; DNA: TGTGCCAGCAGCGCGAGGACAGGGGGTGAAAAACTGTTTTTT
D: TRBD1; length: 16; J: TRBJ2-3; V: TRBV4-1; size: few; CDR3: CASSPYPGQAGDTQYF; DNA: TGCGCCAGCAGCCCTTACCCGGGACAGGCAGGCGATACGCAGTATTTT
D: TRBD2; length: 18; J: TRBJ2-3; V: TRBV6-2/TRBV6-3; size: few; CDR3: CASSPGTSGLHITDTQYF; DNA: TGTGCCAGCAGCCCCGGGACTAGCGGGCTCCACATCACAGATACGCAGTATTTT
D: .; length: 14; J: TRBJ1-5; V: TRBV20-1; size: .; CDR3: CSARAGISNQPQHF; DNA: TGCAGTGCCCGAGCAGGAATTAGCAATCAGCCCCAGCATTTT
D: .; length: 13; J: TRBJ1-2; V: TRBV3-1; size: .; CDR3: CASSSTGDDGNTF; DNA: TGTGCCAGCAGCTCGACCGGGGACGATGGCAACACCTTC
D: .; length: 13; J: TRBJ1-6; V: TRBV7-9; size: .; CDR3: CASSLEWDSPLHF; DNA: TGTGCCAGCAGCCTGGAATGGGACTCACCCCTCCACTTT
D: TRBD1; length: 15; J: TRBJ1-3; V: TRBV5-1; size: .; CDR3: CASSYGTGGRNTIYF; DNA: TGCGCCAGCAGCTACGGGACAGGGGGCAGAAACACCATATATTTT
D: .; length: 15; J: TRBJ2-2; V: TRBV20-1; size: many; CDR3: CSARDADSNTGELFF; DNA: TGCAGTGCTAGAGATGCGGACTCTAACACCGGGGAGCTGTTTTTT
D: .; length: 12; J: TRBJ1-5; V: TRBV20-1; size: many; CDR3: CSARGSNQPQHF; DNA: TGCAGTGCTAGAGGAAGCAATCAGCCCCAGCATTTT
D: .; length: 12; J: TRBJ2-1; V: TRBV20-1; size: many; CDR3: CSARVRENEQFF; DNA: TGCAGTGCTAGAGTTCGGGAAAATGAGCAGTTCTTC
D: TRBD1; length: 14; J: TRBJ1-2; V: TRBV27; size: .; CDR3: CASGGTVTNYGYTF; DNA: TGTGCCAGCGGGGGGACAGTGACCAACTATGGCTACACCTTC
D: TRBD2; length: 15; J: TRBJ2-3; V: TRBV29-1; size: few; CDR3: CSVDGTSGSPDTQYF; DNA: TGCAGCGTTGACGGGACTAGCGGGAGCCCAGATACGCAGTATTTT
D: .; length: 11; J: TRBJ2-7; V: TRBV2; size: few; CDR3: CASWRGPEQYF; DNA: TGTGCCAGCTGGCGGGGGCCCGAGCAGTACTTC
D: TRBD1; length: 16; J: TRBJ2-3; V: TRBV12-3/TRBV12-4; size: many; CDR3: CASRLSRGSATDTQYF; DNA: TGTGCCAGCAGGTTATCCAGGGGGTCCGCCACAGATACGCAGTATTTT
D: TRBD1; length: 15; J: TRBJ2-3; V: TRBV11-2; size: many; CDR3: CASTPGQGVSDTQYF; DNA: TGTGCCAGCACTCCGGGACAGGGTGTATCAGATACGCAGTATTTT